These T cell receptor beta chains were read from a single sample in a study of PD-1 blockade in mismatch repair-deficient tumors. The data were produced by immunoSEQ multiplex PCR, yet TCRdb's version contains in-frame clones alone and is incomplete. The sample shows about 110,000 clones, approximately 80% of them seen only once. This material consisted of peripheral blood, taken more than 58 weeks after starting pembrolizumab. The source of these receptors is an adult with mismatch repair-deficient cancer. The CDR3 runs from the conserved cysteine through the conserved F or W. A D gene is named only where the DNA matches it firmly. Expanded clones are given a class, and other clones once, few, many or no size at all.

J	size	D	V	CDR3	DNA
TRBJ2-1	.	.	TRBV7-3	CASSSGTRPLNNEQFF	TGTGCCAGCAGCTCCGGGACCCGACCCCTTAACAATGAGCAGTTCTTC
TRBJ2-1	.	TRBD1	TRBV11-1	CASRPPGTGDNEQFF	TGTGCCAGCAGGCCTCCGGGGACAGGGGACAATGAGCAGTTCTTC
TRBJ2-1	.	TRBD2	TRBV7-3	CASSLGPGLAGNEQFF	TGTGCCAGCAGCTTAGGTCCGGGACTAGCGGGGAATGAGCAGTTCTTC
TRBJ2-7	.	.	TRBV5-1	CASSLEGSGSSYEQYF	TGCGCCAGCAGCTTGGAAGGTAGCGGTAGCTCCTACGAGCAGTACTTC
TRBJ1-2	few	TRBD1	TRBV2	CASSVGQGAGGYTF	TGTGCCAGCAGTGTTGGACAGGGGGCCGGTGGCTACACCTTC
TRBJ2-7	.	TRBD1	TRBV7-9	CASSLARGQGHGEQYF	TGTGCCAGCAGCTTGGCTAGGGGACAGGGGCACGGAGAGCAGTACTTC
TRBJ2-1	once	TRBD2	TRBV11-2	CASSSWTSGRGSYNEQFF	TGTGCCAGCAGCTCCTGGACTAGCGGGAGAGGCTCCTACAATGAGCAGTTCTTC
TRBJ2-1	.	.	TRBV10-3	CAITDGSGSDEQFF	TGTGCCATCACCGACGGGAGTGGTTCTGATGAGCAGTTCTTC
TRBJ2-5	once	.	TRBV12-5	CASGLERVSSDF	TGTGCTAGTGGTTTGGAGCGGGTGTCCTCGGACTTC
TRBJ2-7	.	.	TRBV5-4	CASSLSGAWEQYF	TGTGCCAGCAGCTTGTCAGGGGCGTGGGAGCAGTACTTC